This TCR beta chain was retrieved from a study of identical twins. Turning to this clonotype: The antigen is undetermined.

It was template switching that added a universal primer site, and there were unique molecular identifiers on the cDNA. One entry per CDR3 protein, called by TCRdb with MiXCR from the 5' RACE reads. The table lists roughly 250,000 distinct CDR3 sequences, 7.5% of them singletons. From germline, CDR1 is SGHDT and CDR2 YYEEEE. The CDR3 runs to 18 residues. V was shortened by 0 bases and J by 0 bases, with 16 bases between the two germline ends. Regarding the study as a whole: Invariant MAIT and iNKT cells may have partly biased zero-insertion analyses. Researchers reported weaker excess twin sharing in beta out-of-frame sequences.

The data were also submitted as part of a second study, on yellow fever vaccine responses in identical twins.

Sequenced sample: CD8+ T cells sorted from blood. The chain uses TRBV5-6 and TRBJ2-1; a possible D gene is TRBD1 (6 bases). The sequence was collected from a woman aged 18-29 years in good health. The CDR3 loop is CASSLDWGGTNSYNEQFF. The CDR3 region has the DNA TGTGCCAGCAGCTTGGATTGGGGTGGGACAAACTCCTACAATGAGCAGTTCTTC.